This T cell receptor (beta chain) was recovered during a study of a mutant IDH1 vaccine in newly diagnosed glioma. The overall study: Vaccination was launched 4-6 weeks after radiotherapy alone, or with temozolomide cycles. Treated individuals were around 60% male and approximately 40% female, averaging roughly 39 years of age. General study points: Seemingly, pseudoprogression had no relation to changes in the top peripheral T cell clonotypes.

Time point in this sample: week 47, end of study. The content of each vaccine dose was 300 ug of mutant IDH1 20-mer peptide, and topical imiquimod accompanied it. Patients underwent eight vaccinations, which took place in weeks 1, 3, 5, 7, 11, 15, 19 and 23. The protocol was immunoSEQ multiplex PCR, while the TCRdb copy is restricted to in-frame clones and leaves out a portion. This table holds approximately 100,000 clones, roughly nine tenths found once. Trimming shortened V by 3 bases and J by 8 bases, and 11 bases separated the two germline ends. Germline CDR1 is SGDLS and CDR2 is YYNGEE. The length of the CDR3 is 13 residues. To note about this clone: The antigen remains unidentified.

The material was PBMCs, obtained from a glioma patient whose treatment included an IDH1 peptide vaccine. This sequence originates from a woman aged 50 to 65 with glioma. The gene calls are TRBV9 and TRBJ1-4; D gene unclear. DNA of the CDR3: TGTGCCAGCAGCGCCGGAACCAGGGAAAAACTGTTTTTT. Its translation is CASSAGTREKLFF.